This TCR beta chain was recorded in a study of blood T cell repertoires in COVID-19. Original methodology: Amplification of reference gene primers provided the estimated nucleated cell counts. The repertoire was sequenced with immunoSEQ multiplex PCR; TCRdb's copy has only in-frame clones and lacks some. V, J and clone size reflect that table, while D and trimming were determined from the DNA. Of about 170,000 clones listed, approximately 87% are singletons. Recruited during active infection, patients (from Seattle) were subsequently followed longitudinally. Trimming took off 5 bases at V and 4 bases at J, with 14 bases between the two ends. The CDR3 has 14 amino acids. Germline CDR1 and CDR2: LGHNA and YNFKEQ.

The source is a woman aged 55-70 years with COVID-19, enrolled during active disease. The V and J genes are TRBV4-2 and TRBJ1-2; no clear D. Input material: peripheral blood. In DNA form, the CDR3 reads TGTGCCAGCAGCTCCCGGGGTCCATTCTATGGCTACACCTTC. Protein sequence: CASSSRGPFYGYTF.